The T cell receptor beta chain described here comes from a study of blood T cell repertoires in COVID-19. V shed 0 bases, J shed 6 bases, and the junction held 8 bases outside the gene matches. The length of the CDR3 is 16 residues. CDR1 and CDR2 (germline): MNHEY, SVGAGI. Sequencing used immunoSEQ multiplex PCR; TCRdb keeps in-frame clones, though not all of them. The table lists around 190,000 clones, under 80% of them singletons. The chain joins TRBV6-5 to TRBJ1-2, with 9 bases aligning to TRBD1. The TCR sequence derives from a woman aged 45-60 years with acute or convalescent COVID-19. The sequenced sample was peripheral blood. The CDR3 nucleotides read TGTGCCAGCAGTTACTCGGGACAGGGTGAAGGTGATGGCTACACCTTC. It specifies CASSYSGQGEGDGYTF.